The 28 T cell receptor beta chains below were found in one sample sequenced in a study of identifying expanded T cells in peripheral blood. Profiled with immunoSEQ multiplex PCR; TCRdb holds only in-frame clones, not every one. Here the sample spans around 100,000 clones, about 87% being singletons. Specimen: blood. These receptors all stem from a person aged 18 to 70 in good health.

V is TRBV7-6 and J is TRBJ1-6; D ambiguous. The V and J ends lost 1 base and 7 bases respectively, with 11 bases between them. Germline V lookup: CDR1 SGHVS, CDR2 FNYEAQ. This CDR3 is built from 15 residues. The CDR3 reads CASSLVEGLNSPLHF. CDR3 DNA: TGTGCCAGCAGCTTAGTCGAGGGATTGAATTCACCCCTCCACTTT.

This sequence joins TRBV5-1 and TRBJ1-2; D gene unclear. The germline V gene has CDR1 SGHRS and CDR2 YFSETQ. V lost 2 bases and J 2 bases, leaving 10 bases between the germline ends. CDR3 length equals 14 residues. Here the CDR3 DNA reads TGCGCCAGCAGCTTTGCAGATCTCAACTATGGCTACACCTTC. Its protein product is CASSFADLNYGYTF.

This rearrangement joins TRBV5-4 to TRBJ2-1; D is undetermined. The length of the CDR3 is 11 residues. Germline values: CDR1 SGHNT, CDR2 YYREEE (reference sequence). V lost 4 bases to trimming and J lost 5 bases, with 4 bases between them. The CDR3 sequence is CASSVDNEQFF. CDR3 nucleotide sequence: TGTGCCAGCAGCGTGGACAATGAGCAGTTCTTC.

On this clone: Other DNA sequences in this specimen translate into the identical CDR3. The V and J genes are TRBV9 and TRBJ1-2; TRBD1 matches 8 bases. With V trimmed by 3 bases and J by 5 bases, 6 bases remained unmatched. The CDR3 extends over 14 amino acids. CDR1 is SGDLS, CDR2 YYNGEE, per germline. The CDR3 is CASSAQGARYGYTF. Here the CDR3 DNA reads TGTGCCAGCAGCGCTCAGGGGGCGCGGTATGGCTACACCTTC.

The chain links TRBV10-3 to TRBJ2-1, with TRBD2 matching over 12 bases. The length of the CDR3 is 15 residues. J gave up 6 bases and V 4 bases, and 4 bases lay outside the gene matches. CDR1 ENHRY and CDR2 SYGVKD come from the germline V gene. CDR3 nucleotides: TGTGCCATCAGTGCCCGACTAGCGGGGGTCAATGAGCAGTTCTTC. This encodes CAISARLAGVNEQFF.

This clone showed up just once. The gene calls are TRBV7-2 and TRBJ2-7; 14 nucleotides align to TRBD2. Losses at the gene ends were 5 bases for V and 2 bases for J; bases not matched to a gene: 11. Germline-derived CDR1 and CDR2 are SGHTA and FQGNSA. The CDR3 loop spans 18 amino acids. The chain's CDR3 is CASSPRGTSGSRAYEQYF. The DNA for the CDR3 is TGTGCCAGCAGCCCCCGCGGGACTAGCGGGAGTCGCGCCTACGAGCAGTACTTC.

The chain couples TRBV10-3 to TRBJ1-1; 10 nucleotides align to TRBD1. V lost 10 bases to trimming and J lost 8 bases; unmatched junction nucleotides: 16. CDR3 length: 15 residues. Germline lookup yields CDR1 ENHRY and CDR2 SYGVKD. CDR3 protein: CATFPGTGEVGEAFF. The DNA of the CDR3 is TGTGCCACATTCCCCGGGACAGGGGAAGTGGGGGAAGCTTTCTTT.

This chain connects TRBV19 to TRBJ1-1; 8 bases match TRBD1. Germline V gives CDR1 LNHDA, CDR2 SQIVND (reference sequence). This CDR3 is 18 amino acids long. V lost 2 bases and J lost 0; bases outside the gene matches: 11. The CDR3 here is CASSILSPGTGMNTEAFF. Here the CDR3 DNA reads TGTGCCAGTAGTATACTCAGTCCCGGGACAGGTATGAACACTGAAGCTTTCTTT.

V and J are TRBV7-2 and TRBJ2-1; no reliable D call. V gave up 1 base and J gave up 6 bases, with 13 bases separating them. The CDR3 has 15 residues. Germline loops: CDR1 SGHTA, CDR2 FQGNSA. The CDR3 reads CASSLGRVPLNEQFF. The CDR3, as DNA: TGTGCCAGCAGCTTAGGTAGGGTTCCCCTCAATGAGCAGTTCTTC.

This clone was picked up one time. The chain combines TRBV7-9 with TRBJ2-1; D ambiguous. CDR1 and CDR2 from the germline V gene are SEHNR and FQNEAQ (reference sequence). V lost 1 base and J lost 5, with 12 bases in between. There are 15 residues in the CDR3. CDR3 loop: CASSLVSAADNEQFF. CDR3 bases: TGTGCCAGCAGCTTAGTATCGGCGGCTGACAATGAGCAGTTCTTC. Using reference TRBV7-9 and TRBJ2-1 for the parts outside the CDR3, the full variable domain is DTGVSQNPRHKITKRGQNVTFRCDPISEHNRLYWYRQTLGQGPEFLTYFQNEAQLEKSRLLSDRFSAERPKGSFSTLEIQRTEQGDSAMYLCASSLVSAADNEQFFGPGTRLTVL.

The rearrangement links TRBV7-7 to TRBJ2-2; 7 nucleotides agree with TRBD1. The CDR3 has 14 residues. With V trimmed by 6 bases and J by 2 bases, 3 bases remained unmatched. Germline V gene lookup returns CDR1 SSHAT and CDR2 FNYEAQ (reference sequence). CDR3 amino acids: CASSDRVNTGELFF. In nucleotides, the CDR3 is TGTGCCAGCAGTGACAGGGTCAACACCGGGGAGCTGTTTTTT.

This rearrangement joins TRBV5-6 to TRBJ1-2, with 7 bases aligning to TRBD1. Per germline, CDR1 SGHDT and CDR2 YYEEEE. The CDR3 totals 15 residues. V lost 2 bases, J lost 5 bases, and 9 bases stayed unmatched. The CDR3 is CASSFGSGGEYGYTF. CDR3 sequence (DNA): TGTGCCAGCAGCTTTGGCTCAGGGGGTGAATATGGCTACACCTTC.

V usage is TRBV6-5 and J usage is TRBJ2-3, with D possibly TRBD2 on 6 matching bases. Germline loops: CDR1 MNHEY, CDR2 SVGAGI. The V gene lost 6 bases and the J gene lost 5 bases, with 9 bases spanning the gap. This CDR3 is 12 amino acids long. CDR3 coding DNA: TGTGCCAGCAGAACCGGGGGAGATACGCAGTATTTT. The encoded protein is CASRTGGDTQYF.

The chain uses TRBV5-1 and TRBJ2-5; no firm D call. The germline V gene has CDR1 SGHRS and CDR2 YFSETQ. Trimming removed 1 base at V and 1 base at J, with 8 bases between. This CDR3 region has 14 residues. The CDR3 protein is CASSLLYFQETQYF. The CDR3 nucleotides read TGCGCCAGCAGCTTGCTCTATTTCCAAGAGACCCAGTACTTC.

The rearrangement links TRBV5-1 to TRBJ1-3, with D uncertain. The CDR3 spans 16 residues. Germline CDR1 reads SGHRS; CDR2 reads YFSETQ. V was clipped by 4 bases and J by 5 bases, with 19 bases between them. CDR3 nucleotides: TGCGCCAGCAGCCTGGCAGGCCTTCCCGGGAGAAACACCATATATTTT. As protein: CASSLAGLPGRNTIYF.

The chain uses TRBV29-1 and TRBJ2-7; D ambiguous. This CDR3 contains 15 residues. CDR1 and CDR2 from the germline V gene are SQVTM and ANQGSEA. V was pared by 4 bases and J by 0 bases, with 16 bases between. The CDR3 nucleotides read TGCAGCGTTGGGACCTTTTCAGCTTTCTCCTACGAGCAGTACTTC. Translation: CSVGTFSAFSYEQYF.

The gene calls are TRBV18 and TRBJ1-2; a possible D gene is TRBD1 (5 bases). V lost 3 bases and J lost 7, with 12 bases in between. This CDR3 is 13 amino acids long. CDR1 is KGHSH and CDR2 is LQKENI in the germline V gene. CDR3: CASSPAGLSGYTF. The CDR3, as DNA: TGTGCCAGCTCACCGGCGGGGCTAAGTGGCTACACCTTC.

V is TRBV4-3 and J is TRBJ2-3; possible D gene TRBD1, 6 bases. V lost 4 bases, J lost 4 bases, and 15 bases lay in between. The CDR3 is made up of 15 amino acids. CDR1 is LGHNA and CDR2 is YSLEER in the germline V gene. This CDR3 reads CASSRIWTAPDTQYF. The CDR3, as DNA: TGCGCCAGCAGCCGAATCTGGACAGCACCAGATACGCAGTATTTT.

The chain is built from TRBV19 and TRBJ1-1; 11 bases are a match to TRBD1. Germline V CDR1 and CDR2: LNHDA, SQIVND (reference sequence). The CDR3 runs 15 residues. J lost 4 bases, V lost 8 bases, and 9 bases had no gene match. The CDR3 coding sequence is TGTGCCAGTGGCTGGACAGGGGGCGAGGTCACTGAAGCTTTCTTT. As protein: CASGWTGGEVTEAFF.

The rearrangement links TRBV29-1 to TRBJ1-4; D is unresolved. V was clipped by 2 bases and J by 5 bases, with 12 bases between them. CDR3 length equals 14 residues. Per the germline V gene, CDR1 is SQVTM and CDR2 is ANQGSEA. This CDR3 reads CSVESRTLNEKLFF. CDR3 nucleotides: TGCAGCGTTGAAAGCCGGACCTTAAATGAAAAACTGTTTTTT.

This chain uses TRBV4-2 with TRBJ2-1; TRBD1 matches 7 bases. V shed 0 bases, J shed 7 bases, and the junction held 12 bases outside the gene matches. Per germline, CDR1 LGHNA and CDR2 YNFKEQ. The CDR3 extends over 17 amino acids. In DNA, the CDR3 is TGTGCCAGCAGCCAAGAAATCGGGACAGTCGTCCTTAATGAGCAGTTCTTC. Translating gives CASSQEIGTVVLNEQFF.

The chain has TRBV6-8 and TRBJ2-3; D possibly corresponds to TRBD1 (5 bases). V lost 6 bases to trimming and J lost 0 bases, with 16 bases between them. The length of the CDR3 is 16 residues. CDR1 and CDR2 (germline): MNHGY, SAAAGT. The CDR3 DNA reads TGTGCCAGCAGCCCGGATCATGGGGCTAGCACAGATACGCAGTATTTT. Translating it yields CASSPDHGASTDTQYF.

The chain is built from TRBV7-9 and TRBJ2-7; unclear D gene. CDR3 length: 13 residues. The V and J ends lost 5 bases and 3 bases respectively, with 11 bases between them. Germline values: CDR1 SEHNR, CDR2 FQNEAQ (reference sequence). The CDR3 here is CASSTSTVYEQYF. In DNA form, the CDR3 reads TGTGCCAGCAGCACGTCGACGGTCTACGAGCAGTACTTC.

This chain links TRBV7-8 with TRBJ2-2, with 7 bases matching TRBD1. J lost 4 bases, V lost 5 bases, and 7 bases had no gene match. This CDR3 is 15 amino acids long. CDR1 SGHVS and CDR2 FQNEAQ come from the germline V gene. The CDR3 coding sequence is TGTGCCAGCAGCCCAGGACAGGCACCCACCGGGGAGCTGTTTTTT. This gives the protein CASSPGQAPTGELFF. Together with reference TRBV7-8 and TRBJ2-2, the CDR3 gives the full variable domain: GAGVSQSPRYKVAKRGQDVALRCDPISGHVSLFWYQQALGQGPEFLTYFQNEAQLDKSGLPSDRFFAERPEGSVSTLKIQRTQQEDSAVYLCASSPGQAPTGELFFGEGSRLTVL.

This clone was seen once. This sequence joins TRBV7-9 and TRBJ1-1, with D possibly matching TRBD1 (5 bases). V lost 1 base to trimming and J lost 6 bases, with 12 bases between them. This CDR3 is 14 amino acids long. Germline V gene lookup returns CDR1 SEHNR and CDR2 FQNEAQ (reference sequence). DNA for the CDR3: TGTGCCAGCAGCTTAGTGCGGGGGAGGGCTGAAGCTTTCTTT. Its protein is CASSLVRGRAEAFF.

The gene calls are TRBV7-9 and TRBJ1-5; D might be TRBD1 (5 bases). There are 14 residues in the CDR3. CDR1 and CDR2 (germline): SEHNR, FQNEAQ (reference sequence). V was clipped by 5 bases and J by 2 bases, with 10 bases between them. The CDR3 loop is CASSRGGGNQPQHF. The CDR3 nucleotides read TGTGCCAGCAGCCGCGGGGGGGGCAATCAGCCCCAGCATTTT.

The gene calls are TRBV4-2 and TRBJ2-7; D is uncertain. CDR1 is LGHNA and CDR2 is YNFKEQ in the germline V gene. The CDR3 loop spans 14 amino acids. V was trimmed by 0 bases and J by 3 bases, leaving 9 bases between them. The DNA for the CDR3 is TGTGCCAGCAGCCAAGAAGGGCAGATCTACGAGCAGTACTTC. This encodes CASSQEGQIYEQYF.

The chain couples TRBV19 to TRBJ1-2; D gene unclear. The CDR3 loop spans 12 amino acids. Germline lookup yields CDR1 LNHDA and CDR2 SQIVND (reference sequence). V was trimmed by 3 bases and J by 4 bases, leaving 6 bases between them. The CDR3: CASSMYGYGYTF. CDR3 in DNA: TGTGCCAGTAGTATGTACGGCTATGGCTACACCTTC.